This entry features one TCR beta chain sequence. The data were taken from a study of technical replicates of blood from a handful of donors. Germline CDR1 PRHDT, CDR2 FYEKMQ (reference sequence). This CDR3 region has 15 residues. The germline V and J ends were trimmed by 3 bases and 1 base, with 12 bases remaining between them. Some clones are missing from TCRdb's copy, which holds only in-frame ones; the method was immunoSEQ multiplex PCR. The profile shows some 80,000 clones, about 81% of them singletons. Sequencing used PBMCs. This receptor was obtained from a human donor in good health. Some clones in this sample may be carry-over from other donors' samples. J is TRBJ1-2 and V is TRBV13, with D maybe TRBD1 (6 bases). The CDR3 here is CASSLNTGLNYGYTF. CDR3 in DNA: TGTGCCAGCAGCTTGAATACAGGGCTTAACTATGGCTACACCTTC. The complete variable domain, with remaining parts taken from reference TRBV13 and TRBJ1-2, reads AAGVIQSPRHLIKEKRETATLKCYPIPRHDTVYWYQQGPGQDPQFLISFYEKMQSDKGSIPDRFSAQQFSDYHSELNMSSLELGDSALYFCASSLNTGLNYGYTFGSGTRLTVV.